A single sample is the source of the 15 T cell receptor beta chains below, sequenced in a study of Tregs in tolerant kidney transplant recipients (dated by TCRdb to between 2018 and 2020). Library preparation used the immunoSEQ multiplex PCR assay. In TCRdb, the immuneACCESS table is reduced to in-frame sequences with V and J assigned. These tables do not hold every clone; where another copy was compared, an unresolved V gene accounts for under half, and the others remain unexplained. The sample table contains hundreds of thousands of clones; only one count was recorded for 80% to 85% of them. Together, the top ten hold 0.64% of the sample. Sequenced: CD4+ T cells from blood. The receptors here all came from a human donor in good health.

A word on this clone: Additional DNA sequences in this sample encode the identical CDR3. This chain connects TRBV5-1 to TRBJ1-2, with D possibly TRBD1 on 5 matching bases. This CDR3 spans 13 amino acids. CDR1 is SGHRS, CDR2 YFSETQ, per germline. Trimming removed 0 bases at V and 6 bases at J, with 9 bases between. The CDR3 nucleotides are TGCGCCAGCAGCTTGGAGGCAGGGCATGGCTACACCTTC. Protein sequence: CASSLEAGHGYTF.

This chain uses TRBV6-1 with TRBJ2-7; possible D gene TRBD1, 6 bases. This CDR3 comprises 15 residues. The germline CDR1 and CDR2 sequences are MNHNS and SASEGT. With 3 bases removed from V and 0 bases from J, the gap between germline ends came to 12 bases. The CDR3 reads CASSENRAYSYEQYF. The DNA for the CDR3 is TGTGCCAGCAGTGAGAACAGGGCTTACTCCTACGAGCAGTACTTC.

On this clone: Different DNA sequences within this sample yield the same CDR3. The CDR3 sequence is CASSPSRTVGDEQYF. The CDR3 nucleotides are TGTGCCAGCTCCCCGTCCCGGACGGTTGGTGACGAGCAGTACTTC. This chain links TRBV18 with TRBJ2-7, with no clear D. Germline V gene lookup returns CDR1 KGHSH and CDR2 LQKENI. V was cut by 6 bases and J by 5 bases, with 20 bases left in between. The CDR3 sequence is 15 residues long.

The chain employs TRBV2 and TRBJ2-7, with a tentative D call TRBD2 (6 bases). Trimming pared 3 bases from V and 3 bases from J, leaving 27 bases between. This CDR3 has 19 amino acids. Germline V gene sequence: CDR1 SNHLY, CDR2 FYNNEI. CDR3 amino acids: CASSDVAGRGATWGYEQYF. CDR3 in DNA: TGTGCCAGCAGTGACGTTGCGGGACGAGGGGCGACATGGGGCTACGAGCAGTACTTC.

This clone was counted a single time. V is TRBV14 and J is TRBJ2-5; D is ambiguous. Germline CDR1 reads SGHDN; CDR2 reads FVKESK. Trimming pared 1 base from V and 13 bases from J, leaving 13 bases between. The CDR3 consists of 12 residues. The CDR3 DNA sequence: TGTGCCAGCAGCCAAGGGGCAAGGCTTCTGTACTTC. Its protein is CASSQGARLLYF.

V usage is TRBV30 and J usage is TRBJ1-1; possible D gene TRBD1, 6 bases. Germline V gene data show CDR1 as GTSNPN and CDR2 as SVGIG (reference sequence). V shed 5 bases and J shed 7 bases, with 17 bases lying between them. CDR3 length equals 13 residues. The CDR3 reads CAWSRRQQGEAFF. The CDR3 DNA is TGTGCCTGGTCACGCCGCCAACAGGGTGAAGCTTTCTTT.

The J gene is TRBJ1-2, the V gene TRBV29-1, with D possibly being TRBD1 (5 bases). This CDR3 contains 13 residues. Germline V lookup: CDR1 SQVTM, CDR2 ANQGSEA. Trimming removed 3 bases from V and 2 bases from J, with 10 bases in between. The DNA for the CDR3 is TGCAGCGTTGAGCGGGGGGAGAACTATGGCTACACCTTC. This gives the protein CSVERGENYGYTF.

The chain employs TRBV7-3 and TRBJ1-6; TRBD1 matches at 8 bases. With V trimmed by 5 bases and J by 5 bases, 2 bases remained unmatched. The CDR3 extends over 14 amino acids. Per germline, CDR1 SGHTA and CDR2 FQGTGA. This CDR3 is CASSPQGDNSPLHF. Here the CDR3 DNA reads TGTGCCAGCAGCCCACAGGGGGATAATTCACCCCTCCACTTT. Looking up the rest from reference TRBV7-3 and TRBJ1-6 gives the full variable domain: GAGVSQTPSNKVTEKGKYVELRCDPISGHTALYWYRQSLGQGPEFLIYFQGTGAADDSGLPNDRFFAVRPEGSVSTLKIQRTERGDSAVYLCASSPQGDNSPLHFGNGTRLTVT.

V and J are TRBV10-3 and TRBJ2-5, with D possibly called TRBD1 or TRBD2 (5 bases each). There are 13 residues in the CDR3. Germline loops: CDR1 ENHRY, CDR2 SYGVKD. Deletions cut 2 bases from V and 5 bases from J, with 9 bases between. For the CDR3, the DNA is TGTGCCATCAGTGAGCCGTGGGGGGAGACCCAGTACTTC. Residues: CAISEPWGETQYF.

The chain is built from TRBV5-1 and TRBJ2-7; D is possibly TRBD1 (5 bases). V lost 0 bases to trimming and J lost 1 base, with 8 bases between them. The CDR3 has 14 amino acids. CDR1 and CDR2 from the germline V gene are SGHRS and YFSETQ. As DNA, the CDR3 is TGCGCCAGCAGCTTGGGGACACCATCCTACGAGCAGTACTTC. This translates into CASSLGTPSYEQYF.

CDR3 sequence: CASSEGGLGTEAFF. DNA of the CDR3: TGCGCCAGCAGTGAAGGAGGGCTGGGCACTGAAGCTTTCTTT. The V call is TRBV10-1, the J call TRBJ1-1, with D hard to call. The CDR3 has 14 residues. Trimming took 3 bases from V and 4 from J, leaving 12 bases between them. Per the germline V gene, CDR1 is WNHNN and CDR2 is SYGVQD (reference sequence).

This sequence joins TRBV7-9 and TRBJ2-7; D gene unclear. This CDR3 is 11 amino acids long. Trimming shortened V by 0 bases and J by 5 bases, and 2 bases separated the two germline ends. CDR1 and CDR2 from the germline V gene are SEHNR and FQNEAQ (reference sequence). The CDR3 region is CASSLAHEQYF. In nucleotides, the CDR3 is TGTGCCAGCAGCTTAGCCCACGAGCAGTACTTC.

This clone was detected only a few times. The chain is built from TRBV5-1 and TRBJ2-7; 7 bases line up with TRBD2. This CDR3 has 16 amino acids. The germline CDR1 and CDR2 sequences are SGHRS and YFSETQ. V lost 0 bases, J lost 3 bases, and 9 bases stayed unmatched. CDR3 sequence: CASSLALTGGRYEQYF. The CDR3 DNA reads as TGCGCCAGCAGCTTGGCCTTGACGGGAGGTCGCTACGAGCAGTACTTC.

This chain connects TRBV6-5 to TRBJ2-2, with D perhaps matching TRBD2 (5 bases). Germline CDR1 reads MNHEY; CDR2 reads SVGAGI. V was pared by 5 bases and J by 6 bases, with 13 bases between. This CDR3 is built from 14 residues. CDR3 DNA: TGTGCCAGCAGTACGGTCGACGGGGCCGGGGAGCTGTTTTTT. This sequence encodes CASSTVDGAGELFF.

The chain carries TRBV9 and TRBJ1-2; 7 bases are a match to TRBD1. The CDR3 has 15 amino acids. Germline V lookup: CDR1 SGDLS, CDR2 YYNGEE. Losses at the gene ends were 4 bases for V and 5 bases for J; bases not matched to a gene: 11. The CDR3 DNA follows: TGTGCCAGCAGCCCAATGAGGGACAGCCCTTATGGCTACACCTTC. It is translated as CASSPMRDSPYGYTF.